The entry below gives a single T cell receptor (beta chain) sequence along with its context. The antigen remains undetermined. Germline V lookup: CDR1 SGHRS, CDR2 YFSETQ. V lost 4 bases, J lost 0 bases, and 9 bases stayed unmatched. This CDR3 is built from 17 residues. These data originate in a study of T-cell memory formation after mild COVID-19. General study findings and limits: Some responding clones appeared in pre-infection memory, suggesting cross-reactive memory joined.

5'RACE, which relied on constant-segment primers, yielded TCR alpha and TCR beta cDNA libraries carrying sample barcodes and UMIs. TCRdb ran MiXCR on the 5' RACE reads and lists one entry per CDR3 protein. Of approximately 290,000 distinct CDR3 sequences listed, 8% to 9% are singletons. The V call is TRBV5-1, the J call TRBJ1-3, with 8 bases lining up with TRBD1. Sequencing was done on a sample of PBMCs or a T cell subset sorted from them (not recorded which). The TCR comes from a man aged 18 to 30 who had mild COVID-19 (a few samples of this study predate the infection). Cell type and time point are not known. This CDR3 reads CASSRTGQEVSGNTIYF. The CDR3 DNA sequence: TGCGCCAGCAGCCGGACGGGACAGGAAGTCTCTGGAAACACCATATATTTT.